A selection of T cell receptor beta chains follows, all from one sample in a study of OX40 agonist ivuxolimab in advanced cancers. Sequenced by immunoSEQ multiplex PCR; TCRdb stores in-frame clones only, minus some. This table holds approximately 60,000 clones, 65% to 80% found once. The source was CD4+ or CD8+ T cells sorted from blood, collected in a trial of the OX40 agonist ivuxolimab. The receptors were gathered from an adult with an advanced solid tumor such as melanoma, head and neck, liver or kidney cancer. Both conserved end residues are part of each CDR3. A D gene is named only where the DNA matches it firmly. The size field is filled for only some rows; it gives once, few, many or a size class.

J,size,D,V,DNA,CDR3
TRBJ2-7,-,-,TRBV29-1,TGCAGCGTTGCGTTTGAGGCCTACGAGCAGTACTTC,CSVAFEAYEQYF
TRBJ1-3,-,-,TRBV5-1,TGCGCCAGCGCGTCAGTAGCTGGAAACACCATATATTTT,CASASVAGNTIYF
TRBJ1-1,few,TRBD1,TRBV6-5,TGTGCCAGCAGTTATCTGGACAGGCCCGAAGCTTTCTTT,CASSYLDRPEAFF
TRBJ2-5,-,-,TRBV20-1,TGCAGTGCTAGAGATCTAGAGACCCAGTACTTC,CSARDLETQYF
TRBJ2-2,-,TRBD2,TRBV18,TGTGCCAGCTCACCTCTAGCGGGAGTCCTAAACACCGGGGAGCTGTTTTTT,CASSPLAGVLNTGELFF
TRBJ1-1,-,-,TRBV7-2,TGTGCCAGCAGCTTGGGGAAGCTGATGAACACTGAAGCTTTCTTT,CASSLGKLMNTEAFF
TRBJ2-7,-,-,TRBV4-3,TGCGCCAGCAGCCAAGATCAGGTGGAGGGTAAGCAGGGCGGATTCTACGAGCAGTACTTC,CASSQDQVEGKQGGFYEQYF
TRBJ1-1,-,-,TRBV18,TGTGCCAGCTCACCCATCTGGGATGAAGCTTTCTTT,CASSPIWDEAFF
TRBJ2-7,once,TRBD1,TRBV5-1,TGCGCCAGCAGCTCAGGGACAGTCCTTTACGAGCAGTACTTC,CASSSGTVLYEQYF
TRBJ2-3,-,-,TRBV5-1,TGCGCCAGCAGAAAACAGGGTACCACAGATACGCAGTATTTT,CASRKQGTTDTQYF
TRBJ1-6,-,-,TRBV10-3,TGTGCCATCAGTCTGGCAGGGTCTGTCAATTCACCCCTCCACTTT,CAISLAGSVNSPLHF
TRBJ1-4,-,-,TRBV10-1,TGCGCCAGCAGTGATCCAGGGCTCGGTAATGAAAAACTGTTTTTT,CASSDPGLGNEKLFF
TRBJ2-3,-,TRBD2,TRBV9,TGTGCCAGCACCTATAGCGGGGGGGCCCCAGATACGCAGTATTTT,CASTYSGGAPDTQYF
TRBJ1-1,-,-,TRBV2,TGTGCCAGCCAGCGACGGGGAGGCAGCTCGGGGGCTGAAGCTTTCTTT,CASQRRGGSSGAEAFF
TRBJ1-2,-,-,TRBV16,TGTGCCAGCAGCCAACGGGGCCCGAACTATGGCTACACCTTC,CASSQRGPNYGYTF
TRBJ1-6,-,-,TRBV5-6,TGTGCCAGCAGCTTGGGCCTTCTTAATTCACCCCTCCACTTT,CASSLGLLNSPLHF
TRBJ2-2,-,TRBD1,TRBV27,TGTGCCAGCAGCCTGCATGGACAGGGGAACACCGGGGAGCTGTTTTTT,CASSLHGQGNTGELFF
TRBJ2-2,-,-,TRBV15,TGTGCCACCAGCAGAGAGGGCACCGGGGAGCTGTTTTTT,CATSREGTGELFF
TRBJ1-2,-,-,TRBV5-1,TGCGCCAGCAGCTTGGGTGGGGAAAACTATGGCTACACCTTC,CASSLGGENYGYTF
TRBJ1-2,-,-,TRBV6-5,TGTGCCAGCACGGACCTCTATGGCTACACCTTC,CASTDLYGYTF
TRBJ1-3,-,-,TRBV12-5,TGTGCTAGTGGTAACATCAGGGTCGTCGAGCCTGGAAACACCATATATTTT,CASGNIRVVEPGNTIYF
TRBJ2-5,-,-,TRBV28,TGTGCCAGCAGTCACCACAGGGGAGGAGAGACCCAGTACTTC,CASSHHRGGETQYF
TRBJ2-5,-,-,TRBV2,TGTGCCAGCAGTTGGACAGAAGAGACCCAGTACTTC,CASSWTEETQYF
TRBJ1-2,few,-,TRBV7-2,TGTGCCAGCAGCTTAAACGCCGGGGGCTATGGCTACACCTTC,CASSLNAGGYGYTF
TRBJ2-1,-,-,TRBV7-3,TGTGCCAGCAGCCGCCTGGCCAGCTCCTACAATGAGCAGTTCTTC,CASSRLASSYNEQFF
TRBJ2-1,-,-,TRBV2,TGTGCCAGCAGTTCTAATGAGCAGTTCTTC,CASSSNEQFF
TRBJ2-1,-,-,TRBV7-9,TGTGCCAGCAGCTTAATCAAATACAATGAGCAGTTCTTC,CASSLIKYNEQFF
TRBJ2-6,-,-,TRBV30,TGTGCCCGATGGGACATCTCTGGGGCCAACGTCCTGACTTTC,CARWDISGANVLTF
TRBJ2-5,-,-,TRBV5-1,TGCGCCAGCAGCTTGTCGGGAGTCAATCAAGAGACCCAGTACTTC,CASSLSGVNQETQYF
TRBJ1-2,-,-,TRBV6-5,TGTGCCAGCAGTTTCTCAACACAGGGTTTGGGCTACACCTTC,CASSFSTQGLGYTF
TRBJ2-1,-,TRBD2,TRBV7-8,TGTGCCAGCAGCTTTAGAGCGGGAGGCCCACGTGAGCAGTTCTTC,CASSFRAGGPREQFF
TRBJ1-1,-,-,TRBV7-8,TGTGCCAGCAGCTTAATCTCTAACACTGAAGCTTTCTTT,CASSLISNTEAFF
TRBJ1-5,-,TRBD1,TRBV6-6,TGTGCCAGCAGGCCCGGGACAGGGGGCCTCAATCAGCCCCAGCATTTT,CASRPGTGGLNQPQHF
TRBJ2-1,-,-,TRBV6-6,TGTGCCAGCAGGAGAGGCAGCTCCTACAATGAGCAGTTCTTC,CASRRGSSYNEQFF
TRBJ1-2,-,-,TRBV18,TGTGCCAGCTCACCAGACAGAACGTATGGCTACACCTTC,CASSPDRTYGYTF
TRBJ2-2,-,TRBD2,TRBV5-1,TGCGCCAGCAGCTTGCCAGCGGGAGGGCCTGGCGGGGAGCTGTTTTTT,CASSLPAGGPGGELFF
TRBJ2-7,-,TRBD2,TRBV13,TGTGCCAGCAGCATCAGGACTAGCGGCTCCTACGAGCAGTACTTC,CASSIRTSGSYEQYF
TRBJ2-7,-,TRBD1,TRBV18,TGTGCCAGCTCAGCTACCGGGACAGGGGGTAGCGAGCAGTACTTC,CASSATGTGGSEQYF
TRBJ2-7,-,-,TRBV28,TGTGCCAGCAGTTTAACCCAGGGTTCATCCTACGAGCAGTACTTC,CASSLTQGSSYEQYF